One TCR beta chain is described in this entry. What it binds is unknown. The sample is drawn from a study of CD4 T cells in relation to SARS-CoV-2 and coronaviruses. Study-wide results and caveats: In about 65% of donors, memory CD4+ clonotypes crossrecognized SARS-CoV-2 and at least one common cold coronavirus spike.

Here immunoSEQ multiplex PCR was the method, and the copy in TCRdb shows in-frame clones only, minus some. The data contain more than 20,000 clones, 65% to 80% of them singletons. V was clipped by 9 bases and J by 3 bases; unmatched bases: 14. The length of the CDR3 is 17 residues. Looked up from germline, CDR1 is KGHDR and CDR2 is SFDVKD. The unexposed donors gave CD4+ T cells in 2011-2018, prior to COVID-19. CD4+ T cells were isolated from the cells after more than 8 days of culture. Testing used SARS-CoV-2 S/N and four cold-coronavirus spikes on unexposed-donor CD4+ T cells, cells permitting. This TCR was sampled from a human donor in good health. The specimen sequenced was CD4+ T cells from PBMCs, cultured in vitro. The chain couples TRBV24-1 to TRBJ2-3; TRBD2 aligns across 10 bases. The CDR3 loop is CATGASGRGTATDTQYF. The DNA for the CDR3 is TGTGCCACCGGGGCTAGCGGGAGAGGGACGGCGACAGATACGCAGTATTTT.